Presented here are 17 T cell receptor beta chains from one specimen sequenced in a study of cytomegalovirus exposure and HLA in healthy donors. PCR involved 60 Vbeta and 13 Jbeta primers. Profiling relied on immunoSEQ multiplex PCR, and the TCRdb table lists in-frame clones only, not all of them. This table lists about 140,000 clones. Sequencing used PBMCs. The receptors were sampled from a woman aged 18 to 35 in good health and CMV-seronegative.

The rearrangement joins TRBV25-1 to TRBJ2-2; D perhaps matches TRBD2 (5 bases). Germline assignment: CDR1 MGHDK and CDR2 SYGVNS. Deletions cut 10 bases from V and 0 bases from J, with 15 bases between. The CDR3 has 15 amino acids. The CDR3: CATAPRTANTGELFF. In DNA, the CDR3 is TGTGCCACCGCCCCTAGGACTGCGAACACCGGGGAGCTGTTTTTT.

CDR3 DNA: TGTGCCAGCAGCAGCTCCGGGGATTCGTACGAGCAGTACTTC. Amino acids: CASSSSGDSYEQYF. J is TRBJ2-7 and V is TRBV7-9; D may be TRBD2 (5 bases). The CDR3 runs 14 residues. V was shortened by 5 bases and J by 4 bases, with 15 bases between the two germline ends. The germline CDR1 and CDR2 sequences are SEHNR and FQNEAQ (reference sequence).

V usage is TRBV11-2 and J usage is TRBJ2-1, with D maybe TRBD2 (6 bases). V lost 5 bases and J lost 3, with 20 bases in between. Germline assignment: CDR1 SGHAT and CDR2 FQNNGV. There are 17 residues in the CDR3. The DNA for the CDR3 is TGTGCCAGCAGCCCAGTTGGCGGGGCCCCCCTCTACAATGAGCAGTTCTTC. It translates to CASSPVGGAPLYNEQFF.

The J gene is TRBJ2-2, the V gene TRBV5-8; D call uncertain. The length of the CDR3 is 15 residues. Trimming left V 0 bases short and J 3 bases short, with 9 bases between. CDR1 and CDR2 (germline): SGHTS, YDEGEE. The CDR3, as DNA: TGTGCCAGCAGCTTGGAGGCCGCGGACACCGGGGAGCTGTTTTTT. Translated, it gives CASSLEAADTGELFF.

The genes are TRBV11-3 and TRBJ2-3; D is unclear. This CDR3 has 13 amino acids. The germline V gene has CDR1 SGHNT and CDR2 YENEEA. V lost 0 bases and J lost 2, with 3 bases in between. The CDR3 reads CASSLDNTDTQYF. The CDR3, as DNA: TGTGCCAGCAGCTTAGACAACACAGATACGCAGTATTTT. Looking up the rest from reference TRBV11-3 and TRBJ2-3 gives the full variable domain: EAGVVQSPRYKIIEKKQPVAFWCNPISGHNTLYWYLQNLGQGPELLIRYENEEAVDDSQLPKDRFSAERLKGVDSTLKIQPAELGDSAVYLCASSLDNTDTQYFGPGTRLTVL.

With regard to this clone: Mismatch with germline at one junction end may stem from a read error. The chain combines TRBV7-7 with TRBJ2-3; 7 bases map to TRBD2. From germline, CDR1 is SSHAT and CDR2 FNYEAQ (reference sequence). CDR3 length: 15 residues. The CDR3 sequence is CASSLGGSTPDTQYF. The CDR3 DNA follows: TGTGCTAGCAGCTTAGGCGGGAGTACCCCAGATACGCAGTATTTT.

The chain recombines TRBV5-1 with TRBJ2-7; D possibly corresponds to TRBD1 (6 bases). The CDR3 is made up of 15 amino acids. Germline V gene data show CDR1 as SGHRS and CDR2 as YFSETQ. V gave up 3 bases and J gave up 7 bases, with 20 bases separating them. In nucleotides, the CDR3 is TGCGCCAGCAGCTCACTACAGGGATCGGTCGGGGAGCAGTACTTC. Amino acids: CASSSLQGSVGEQYF.

V gene TRBV5-1 combines with J gene TRBJ2-1, with 12 bases matching TRBD2. The CDR3 sequence is 17 residues long. J lost 5 bases, V lost 0 bases, and 6 bases had no gene match. From germline, CDR1 is SGHRS and CDR2 YFSETQ. The CDR3 DNA reads TGCGCCAGCAGCTTGGGGCTAGCGGGAGGGCTCCACAATGAGCAGTTCTTC. Translation gives CASSLGLAGGLHNEQFF.

The rearrangement joins TRBV19 to TRBJ2-2, with 7 bases matching TRBD2. The CDR3 spans 17 residues. Germline V lookup: CDR1 LNHDA, CDR2 SQIVND (reference sequence). V lost 2 bases and J lost 0; bases outside the gene matches: 6. The CDR3 DNA follows: TGTGCCAGTAGTATAATCCTAGCGGCTGCGAACACCGGGGAGCTGTTTTTT. Translated: CASSIILAAANTGELFF.

The chain recombines TRBV7-6 with TRBJ2-2; 7 bases align to TRBD1. The CDR3 spans 16 residues. CDR1 and CDR2 (germline): SGHVS, FNYEAQ. With V trimmed by 5 bases and J by 1 base, 7 bases remained unmatched. The CDR3 is CASSPRGGGNTGELFF. CDR3 nucleotide sequence: TGTGCCAGCAGCCCCCGAGGGGGCGGGAACACCGGGGAGCTGTTTTTT.

The chain combines TRBV18 with TRBJ1-5, with D maybe TRBD1 (6 bases). Germline V gene data show CDR1 as KGHSH and CDR2 as LQKENI. The CDR3 extends over 12 amino acids. V was pared by 6 bases and J by 9 bases, with 12 bases between. CDR3 loop: CASSPEQGPQHF. The CDR3, as DNA: TGTGCCAGCTCCCCCGAACAGGGGCCCCAGCATTTT. The variable domain in full, completed from reference TRBV18 and TRBJ1-5, reads NAGVMQNPRHLVRRRGQEARLRCSPMKGHSHVYWYRQLPEEGLKFMVYLQKENIIDESGMPKERFSAEFPKEGPSILRIQQVVRGDSAAYFCASSPEQGPQHFGDGTRLSIL.

The V gene is TRBV18, the J gene TRBJ1-2; perhaps TRBD1 as D (5 bases). V was pared by 0 bases and J by 2 bases, with 13 bases between. CDR3 length: 16 amino acids. Germline loops: CDR1 KGHSH, CDR2 LQKENI. CDR3 amino acids: CASSPPGGAENYGYTF. In DNA form, the CDR3 reads TGTGCCAGCTCACCACCGGGAGGGGCGGAGAACTATGGCTACACCTTC.

The gene calls are TRBV15 and TRBJ1-3, with D possibly TRBD1 on 5 matching bases. The CDR3 sequence is 12 residues long. Trimming took 4 bases from V and 7 from J, leaving 8 bases between them. Germline assignment: CDR1 LNHNV and CDR2 YYDKDF (reference sequence). The CDR3, as DNA: TGTGCCACCAGCATGAAGGGGAACACCATATATTTT. As protein: CATSMKGNTIYF.

The rearrangement uses TRBV28 and TRBJ1-1; 7 bases match TRBD1. The CDR3 is made up of 12 amino acids. V was pared by 7 bases and J by 5 bases, with 4 bases of the junction left unmatched. The germline CDR1 and CDR2 sequences are MDHEN and SYDVKM. This chain's CDR3 is CASTGGDTEAFF. The CDR3 coding sequence is TGTGCCAGCACAGGGGGAGATACTGAAGCTTTCTTT.

This sequence joins TRBV5-6 and TRBJ2-7; D ambiguous. Trimming pared 2 bases from V and 6 bases from J, leaving 6 bases between. The CDR3 contains 11 residues. CDR1 and CDR2 (germline): SGHDT, YYEEEE. The CDR3 DNA is TGTGCCAGCAGCTTCAAAGCCGAGCAGTACTTC. Amino acids: CASSFKAEQYF. The full variable domain, with the rest looked up from reference TRBV5-6 and TRBJ2-7, is DAGVTQSPTHLIKTRGQQVTLRCSPKSGHDTVSWYQQALGQGPQFIFQYYEEEERQRGNFPDRFSGHQFPNYSSELNVNALLLGDSALYLCASSFKAEQYFGPGTRLTVT.

The rearrangement joins TRBV30 to TRBJ2-5; the D gene is possibly TRBD2 (7 bases). The V end lost 1 base, the J end lost 5 bases, and 17 bases lay between the germline ends. This CDR3 spans 15 amino acids. Looked up from germline, CDR1 is GTSNPN and CDR2 is SVGIG (reference sequence). This CDR3 is CAWSGGGLVIETQYF. The CDR3, as DNA: TGTGCCTGGAGTGGGGGGGGCCTAGTGATCGAGACCCAGTACTTC.

The gene calls are TRBV19 and TRBJ1-5, with a possible D match to TRBD1 (6 bases). The CDR3 spans 15 residues. Germline CDR1 reads LNHDA; CDR2 reads SQIVND (reference sequence). V dropped 3 bases and J dropped 1 base, with 10 bases sitting between them. The DNA for the CDR3 is TGTGCCAGTAGTATTACAGGGAAAAGCAATCAGCCCCAGCATTTT. Encoded protein: CASSITGKSNQPQHF. Combining the CDR3 with reference TRBV19 and TRBJ1-5 gives the whole variable domain DGGITQSPKYLFRKEGQNVTLSCEQNLNHDAMYWYRQDPGQGLRLIYYSQIVNDFQKGDIAEGYSVSREKKESFPLTVTSAQKNPTAFYLCASSITGKSNQPQHFGDGTRLSIL.